The 19 T cell receptor beta chains below come from one sample, sequenced in a study of cytomegalovirus exposure and HLA in healthy donors. Sequencing used immunoSEQ multiplex PCR; TCRdb keeps in-frame clones, though not all of them. Of hundreds of thousands of clones in the sample, 70% to 90% were seen once. Sequenced sample: PBMCs. The receptors derive from a woman aged 25 to 45 in good health and CMV-seropositive.

The chain recombines TRBV11-3 with TRBJ2-3; 10 nucleotides match TRBD1. The ends lost 8 bases at V and 6 bases at J; junction bases unmatched: 11. The CDR3 has 15 amino acids. Germline CDR1 and CDR2: SGHNT and YENEEA. Written as DNA, the CDR3 is TGTGCCAGCCGCCCGTTGACAGGGGGCGCGGATACGCAGTATTTT. It translates to CASRPLTGGADTQYF.

The chain has TRBV5-1 and TRBJ1-3; D is unclear. CDR1 SGHRS and CDR2 YFSETQ come from the germline V gene. This CDR3 is 13 amino acids long. Trimming removed 2 bases at V and 4 bases at J, with 7 bases between. This CDR3 reads CASSFEAGNTIYF. The DNA for the CDR3 is TGCGCCAGCAGCTTTGAGGCGGGAAACACCATATATTTT.

The J gene is TRBJ1-2, the V gene TRBV5-1; tentative D call: TRBD1 (5 bases). CDR1 is SGHRS and CDR2 is YFSETQ in the germline V gene. The CDR3 loop spans 15 amino acids. Trimming cost V 0 bases and J 8 bases, with 17 bases left between them. The DNA of the CDR3 is TGCGCCAGCAGCTTGGGACAGATCTCTGCGGGAGGCTACACCTTC. Protein: CASSLGQISAGGYTF.

V usage is TRBV4-2 and J usage is TRBJ1-2, with D possibly being TRBD1 (5 bases). V shed 0 bases and J shed 0 bases, with 20 bases lying between them. The CDR3 loop spans 19 amino acids. Germline V CDR1 and CDR2: LGHNA, YNFKEQ. DNA of the CDR3: TGTGCCAGCAGCCAAGATCAGGAGGGGACCCTTGCCTCTAACTATGGCTACACCTTC. This translates into CASSQDQEGTLASNYGYTF.

J is TRBJ2-3 and V is TRBV27; possibly TRBD2 for D (6 bases). The CDR3 runs 13 residues. Germline V lookup: CDR1 MNHEY, CDR2 SMNVEV (reference sequence). Trimming took 5 bases from V and 7 from J, leaving 13 bases between them. The CDR3 DNA is TGTGCCAGCAGTATAGCCCTAGCGAATACGCAGTATTTT. Its protein is CASSIALANTQYF.

CDR3 coding DNA: TGTGCCTGGGGACCCCGGGGAGGGGAGCGAGAGACCCAGTACTTC. Translation: CAWGPRGGERETQYF. This chain joins TRBV30 and TRBJ2-5; 7 positions agree with TRBD2. The trim removed 5 bases at V and 4 bases at J, leaving 13 bases unmatched. The CDR3 is 15 amino acids. Looked up from germline, CDR1 is GTSNPN and CDR2 is SVGIG (reference sequence).

The gene calls are TRBV6-5 and TRBJ2-7; 9 bases line up with TRBD1. J was trimmed by 5 bases and V by 1 base; bases with no gene match: 3. This CDR3 comprises 14 residues. In germline, CDR1 is MNHEY, CDR2 SVGAGI. The CDR3 loop reads CASSYWGQGDEQYF. The CDR3 DNA reads TGTGCCAGCAGTTACTGGGGACAGGGCGACGAGCAGTACTTC.

The rearrangement uses TRBV29-1 and TRBJ1-1; perhaps TRBD1 as D (6 bases). This CDR3 contains 14 residues. V lost 4 bases and J lost 3, with 15 bases in between. Germline V lookup: CDR1 SQVTM, CDR2 ANQGSEA. CDR3 DNA sequence: TGCAGCGTTGTCTTCAGGGGAGCTGACACTGAAGCTTTCTTT. Protein sequence: CSVVFRGADTEAFF. The whole variable domain, remainder taken from reference TRBV29-1 and TRBJ1-1, is SAVISQKPSRDICQRGTSLTIQCQVDSQVTMMFWYRQQPGQSLTLIATANQGSEATYESGFVIDKFPISRPNLTFSTLTVSNMSPEDSSIYLCSVVFRGADTEAFFGQGTRLTVV.

The chain employs TRBV5-6 and TRBJ2-3; TRBD2 matches at 7 bases. Germline CDR1 SGHDT, CDR2 YYEEEE. The CDR3 extends over 14 amino acids. The V gene end was trimmed by 3 bases and the J gene end by 2 bases; junction bases not matched to a gene: 3. The CDR3 coding sequence is TGTGCCAGCAGCTCTGGACTAGTCACAGATACGCAGTATTTT. Its protein is CASSSGLVTDTQYF.

V usage is TRBV25-1 and J usage is TRBJ2-3; the D gene is possibly TRBD2 (5 bases). The CDR3 extends over 16 amino acids. The V gene's germline CDR1 is MGHDK and CDR2 SYGVNS. V lost 5 bases to trimming and J lost 1 base, with 16 bases between them. The CDR3 coding sequence is TGTGCCAGCAGTCGGGCGGTAGCGCAGGGCACAGATACGCAGTATTTT. This codes for CASSRAVAQGTDTQYF.

The chain carries TRBV7-2 and TRBJ1-5, with D perhaps matching TRBD1 (6 bases). V shed 5 bases and J shed 3 bases, with 11 bases lying between them. The CDR3 covers 14 residues. The germline V gene has CDR1 SGHTA and CDR2 FQGNSA. CDR3 nucleotide sequence: TGTGCCAGCAGCGCTACAGGGCTCAATCAGCCCCAGCATTTT. This translates into CASSATGLNQPQHF.

The rearrangement joins TRBV11-2 to TRBJ2-2, with 8 bases identical to TRBD1. The germline gives CDR1 SGHAT, CDR2 FQNNGV. The CDR3 contains 17 residues. V gave up 5 bases and J gave up 1 base; unmatched junction bases: 9. CDR3 loop: CASSTGKGQGNTGELFF. In DNA, the CDR3 is TGTGCCAGCAGCACCGGCAAAGGACAGGGGAACACCGGGGAGCTGTTTTTT.

This clone was recorded only once. The chain employs TRBV13 and TRBJ1-2, with no clear D. Germline V gene data show CDR1 as PRHDT and CDR2 as FYEKMQ (reference sequence). V lost 0 bases, J lost 5 bases, and 13 bases lay in between. This CDR3 contains 15 residues. In DNA form, the CDR3 reads TGTGCCAGCAGCTTAGGACGGAGGGCCGGGTATGGCTACACCTTC. This translates into CASSLGRRAGYGYTF.

The J gene is TRBJ1-1, the V gene TRBV4-1; the match to TRBD1 covers 8 bases. J was trimmed by 3 bases and V by 0 bases; bases with no gene match: 6. Germline loops: CDR1 MGHRA, CDR2 YSYEKL. The CDR3 is 16 residues long. In DNA, the CDR3 is TGCGCCAGCAGCCAAGATCTACAGGGGGTATACACTGAAGCTTTCTTT. This codes for CASSQDLQGVYTEAFF.

This chain joins TRBV27 and TRBJ1-2; 9 bases align to TRBD1. With 5 bases clipped from V and 7 bases from J, the junction kept 5 bases outside the gene matches. Germline CDR1 MNHEY, CDR2 SMNVEV (reference sequence). The CDR3 is 13 residues long. The CDR3 DNA is TGTGCCAGCAGTCACGGGACAGGGTTTGGCTACACCTTC. This encodes CASSHGTGFGYTF.

The chain has TRBV27 and TRBJ2-1; 13 bases are a match to TRBD2. After removal of 4 bases from V and 6 bases from J, the junction contained 6 bases not matched to a gene. This CDR3 has 16 residues. Germline CDR1 MNHEY, CDR2 SMNVEV (reference sequence). CDR3 sequence (DNA): TGTGCCAGCAGTTCTAGGACTAGCGGGAGTTCCAATGAGCAGTTCTTC. It yields the protein CASSSRTSGSSNEQFF.

The chain employs TRBV10-1 and TRBJ2-1, with a weak D call TRBD2 (6 bases). Germline lookup yields CDR1 WNHNN and CDR2 SYGVQD (reference sequence). Trimming shortened V by 7 bases and J by 8 bases, and 15 bases separated the two germline ends. CDR3 length: 13 residues. The CDR3 DNA follows: TGCGCCAGCACCTTGGGACTGTTGGATGAGCAGTTCTTC. Translated, it gives CASTLGLLDEQFF.

The gene calls are TRBV27 and TRBJ2-1, with TRBD1 matching 7 bases. CDR3 size: 16 residues. Germline assignment: CDR1 MNHEY and CDR2 SMNVEV (reference sequence). The trim removed 5 bases at V and 7 bases at J, leaving 14 bases unmatched. The CDR3 DNA sequence: TGTGCCAGCAGTGCTTCAATTGGGGACAGAGAAAATGAGCAGTTCTTC. Its translation: CASSASIGDRENEQFF.

The chain joins TRBV6-6 to TRBJ2-1; TRBD2 matches 7 bases. Germline CDR1 and CDR2: MNHNY and SVGAGI (reference sequence). CDR3 size: 16 residues. The J segment lost 1 base and the V segment lost 7 bases, leaving 10 bases of the junction unmatched. The CDR3 DNA sequence: TGTGCCAGCACTCACTCGGGGGGTATGTCCTACAATGAGCAGTTCTTC. As protein: CASTHSGGMSYNEQFF.